This T cell receptor beta chain came from a study of CD8 T cells in ankylosing spondylitis. The study's findings and limits: Researchers report that disease-linked clones proved CD8+ and relatively rare in peripheral blood. According to the report, clones linked to the disease were significantly enriched in matched synovial fluid samples taken from ankylosing spondylitis patients. The study identified a TCR beta motif of eight highly homologous variants that appeared characteristic of ankylosing spondylitis blood. Earlier studies detected some motif variants in reactive arthritis synovial fluid and blood.

TCRdb itself ran the 5' RACE reads through MiXCR, one entry per CDR3 protein. The data show approximately 220,000 distinct CDR3 sequences, with about 26% seen just once and 6.6% held by the top ten. The V end lost 2 bases, the J end lost 2 bases, and 13 bases lay between the germline ends. CDR1 and CDR2 from the germline V gene are MGHRA and YSYEKL. This CDR3 region has 15 residues. This clonotype was counted at least ten times. What it recognizes is unknown. The material sequenced was blood, either unsorted or a sorted T cell fraction (not recorded which). V gene TRBV4-1 combines with J gene TRBJ2-7; tentatively, D is TRBD1 (6 bases). This TCR was sampled from a male donor with ankylosing spondylitis or in good health (not recorded which). The CDR3 region is CASSQRTASPYEQYF. The CDR3 nucleotides read TGCGCCAGCAGCCAACGGACAGCCAGCCCCTACGAGCAGTACTTC.